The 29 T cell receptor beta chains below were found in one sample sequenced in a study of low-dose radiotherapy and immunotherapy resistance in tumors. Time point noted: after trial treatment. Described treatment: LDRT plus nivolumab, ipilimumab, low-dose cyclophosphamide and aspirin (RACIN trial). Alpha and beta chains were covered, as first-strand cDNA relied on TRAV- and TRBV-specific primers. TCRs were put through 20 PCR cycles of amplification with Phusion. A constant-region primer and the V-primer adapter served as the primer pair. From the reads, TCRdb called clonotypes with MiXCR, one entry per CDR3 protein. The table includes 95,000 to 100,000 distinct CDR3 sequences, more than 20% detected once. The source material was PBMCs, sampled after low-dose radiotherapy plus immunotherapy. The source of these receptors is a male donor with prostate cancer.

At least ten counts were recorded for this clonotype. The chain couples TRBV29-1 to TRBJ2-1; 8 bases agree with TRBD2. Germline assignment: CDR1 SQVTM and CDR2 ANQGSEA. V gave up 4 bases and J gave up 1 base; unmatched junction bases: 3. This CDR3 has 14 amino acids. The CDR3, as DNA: TGCAGCGTTGTTACGGGAGGGTCCTACAATGAGCAGTTCTTC. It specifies CSVVTGGSYNEQFF.

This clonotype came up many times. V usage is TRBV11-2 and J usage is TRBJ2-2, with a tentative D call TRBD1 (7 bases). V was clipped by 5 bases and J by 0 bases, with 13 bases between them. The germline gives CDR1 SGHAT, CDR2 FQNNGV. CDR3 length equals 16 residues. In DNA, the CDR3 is TGTGCCAGCAGCCCCCAGGGGGGTTCGAACACCGGGGAGCTGTTTTTT. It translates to CASSPQGGSNTGELFF.

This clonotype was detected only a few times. CDR3 sequence: CASSTGGGSGANVLTF. The CDR3 nucleotides read TGTGCCAGCAGTACTGGGGGAGGGTCTGGGGCCAACGTCCTGACTTTC. The chain combines TRBV6-1 with TRBJ2-6; 7 bases are a match to TRBD2. V dropped 5 bases and J dropped 1; count of bases not matched to a gene: 5. CDR1 and CDR2 (germline): MNHNS, SASEGT. The CDR3 is 16 amino acids.

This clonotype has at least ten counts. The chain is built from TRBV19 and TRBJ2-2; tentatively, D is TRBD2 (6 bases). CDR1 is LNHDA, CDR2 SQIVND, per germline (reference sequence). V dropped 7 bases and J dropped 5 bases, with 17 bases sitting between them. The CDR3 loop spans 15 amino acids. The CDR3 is CASTSFSGGTGELFF. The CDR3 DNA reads TGTGCCAGTACTTCCTTCTCCGGAGGGACCGGGGAGCTGTTTTTT.

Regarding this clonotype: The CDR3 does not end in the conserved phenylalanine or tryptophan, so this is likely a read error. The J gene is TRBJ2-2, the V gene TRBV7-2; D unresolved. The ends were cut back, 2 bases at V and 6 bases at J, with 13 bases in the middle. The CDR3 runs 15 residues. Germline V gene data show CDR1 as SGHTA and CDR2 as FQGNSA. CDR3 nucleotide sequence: TGTGCCAGCAGCTTAAGCGTCACCACGGCCGGGGAGCTGTTTATT. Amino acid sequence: CASSLSVTTAGELFI.

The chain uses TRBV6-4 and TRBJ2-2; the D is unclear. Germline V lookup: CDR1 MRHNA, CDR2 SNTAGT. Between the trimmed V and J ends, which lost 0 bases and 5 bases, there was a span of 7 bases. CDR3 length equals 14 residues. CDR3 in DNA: TGTGCCAGCAGTGACTCAATTGAGACCGGGGAGCTGTTTTTT. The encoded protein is CASSDSIETGELFF.

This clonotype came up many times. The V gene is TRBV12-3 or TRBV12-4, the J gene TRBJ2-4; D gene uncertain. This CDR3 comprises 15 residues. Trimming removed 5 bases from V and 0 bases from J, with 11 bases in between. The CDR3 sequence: CASSPVNLAKNIQYF. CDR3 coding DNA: TGTGCCAGCAGTCCCGTGAACTTAGCCAAAAACATTCAGTACTTC.

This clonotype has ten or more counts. The CDR3 region is CASSQVMGGELSYEQYF. CDR3 sequence (DNA): TGTGCCAGCAGCCAAGTGATGGGCGGGGAACTCTCCTACGAGCAGTACTTC. The V call is TRBV4-2, the J call TRBJ2-7; TRBD2 is a possible D gene (6 bases). Trimming shortened V by 1 base and J by 0 bases, and 16 bases separated the two germline ends. The CDR3 has 17 residues. Germline loops: CDR1 LGHNA, CDR2 YNFKEQ.

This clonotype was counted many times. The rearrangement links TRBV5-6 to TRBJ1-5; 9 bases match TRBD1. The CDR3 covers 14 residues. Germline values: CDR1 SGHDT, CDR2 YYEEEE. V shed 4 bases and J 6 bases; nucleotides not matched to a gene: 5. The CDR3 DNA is TGTGCCAGCAGCCAGAGACAGGGGGGTCAGCCCCAGCATTTT. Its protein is CASSQRQGGQPQHF.

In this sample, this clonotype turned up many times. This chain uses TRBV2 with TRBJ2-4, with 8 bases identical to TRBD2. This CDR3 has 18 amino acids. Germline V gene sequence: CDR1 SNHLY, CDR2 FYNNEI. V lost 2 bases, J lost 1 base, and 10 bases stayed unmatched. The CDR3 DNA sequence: TGTGCCAGCAGTGAACAAGCGGGGGTCTTTCTGGCCAAAAACATTCAGTACTTC. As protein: CASSEQAGVFLAKNIQYF.

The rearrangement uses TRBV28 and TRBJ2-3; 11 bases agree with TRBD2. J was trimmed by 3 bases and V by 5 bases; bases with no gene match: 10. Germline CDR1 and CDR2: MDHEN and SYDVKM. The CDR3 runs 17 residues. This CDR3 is CASSPYLGTSGTDTQYF. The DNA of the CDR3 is TGTGCCAGCAGTCCATACCTCGGGACTAGCGGAACAGATACGCAGTATTTT.

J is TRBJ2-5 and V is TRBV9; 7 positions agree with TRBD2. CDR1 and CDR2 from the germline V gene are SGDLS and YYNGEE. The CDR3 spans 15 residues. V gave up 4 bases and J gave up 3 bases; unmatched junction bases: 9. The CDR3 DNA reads TGTGCCAGCAGCTTAGAGGGGACTATGGAAGAGACCCAGTACTTC. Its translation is CASSLEGTMEETQYF.

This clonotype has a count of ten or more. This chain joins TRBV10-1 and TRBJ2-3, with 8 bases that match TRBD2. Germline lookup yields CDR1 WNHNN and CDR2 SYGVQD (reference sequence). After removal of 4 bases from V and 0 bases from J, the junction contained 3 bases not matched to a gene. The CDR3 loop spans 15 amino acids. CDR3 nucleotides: TGCGCCAGCAGTGCTACTAGCGGTAGCACAGATACGCAGTATTTT. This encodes CASSATSGSTDTQYF.

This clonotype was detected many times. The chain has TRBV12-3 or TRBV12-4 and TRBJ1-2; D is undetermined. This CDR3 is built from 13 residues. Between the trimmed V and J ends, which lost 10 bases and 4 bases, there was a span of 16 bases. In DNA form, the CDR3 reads TGTGCCACCTTTTGGTGGAACAGCTATGGCTACACCTTC. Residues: CATFWWNSYGYTF.

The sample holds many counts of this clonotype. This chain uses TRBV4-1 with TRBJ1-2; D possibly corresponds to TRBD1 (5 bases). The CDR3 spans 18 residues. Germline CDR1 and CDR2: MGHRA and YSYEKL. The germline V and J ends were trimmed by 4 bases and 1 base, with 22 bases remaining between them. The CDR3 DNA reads TGCGCCAGCAGCCCGATACCAGGGCTCAGGCTTTTTAACTATGGCTACACCTTC. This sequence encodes CASSPIPGLRLFNYGYTF.

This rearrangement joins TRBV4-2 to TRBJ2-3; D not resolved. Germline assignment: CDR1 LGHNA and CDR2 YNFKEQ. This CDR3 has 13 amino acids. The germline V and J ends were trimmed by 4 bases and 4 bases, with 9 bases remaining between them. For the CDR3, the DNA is TGTGCCAGCAGCCCGGGCCCCCCAGATACGCAGTATTTT. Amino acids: CASSPGPPDTQYF.

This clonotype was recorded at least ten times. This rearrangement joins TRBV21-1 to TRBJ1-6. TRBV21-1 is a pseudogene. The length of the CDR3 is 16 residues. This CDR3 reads CASSNPEGSYNSPLHF. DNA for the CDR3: TGTGCCAGCAGCAACCCAGAGGGCTCCTATAATTCACCCCTCCACTTT.

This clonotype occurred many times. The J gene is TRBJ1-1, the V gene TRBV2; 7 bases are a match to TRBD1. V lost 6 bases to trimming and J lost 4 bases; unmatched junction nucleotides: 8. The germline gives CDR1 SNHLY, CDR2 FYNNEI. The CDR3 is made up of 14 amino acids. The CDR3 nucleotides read TGTGCCAGCAGCCCGGGACAGTTGGTCACTGAAGCTTTCTTT. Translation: CASSPGQLVTEAFF.

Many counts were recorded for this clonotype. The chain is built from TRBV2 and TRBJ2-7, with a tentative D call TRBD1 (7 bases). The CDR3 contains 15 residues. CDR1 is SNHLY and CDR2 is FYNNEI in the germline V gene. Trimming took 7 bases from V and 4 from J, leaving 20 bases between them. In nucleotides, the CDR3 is TGTGCCAGCACCCTGCCCCGGACAGGAGGGTACGAGCAGTACTTC. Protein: CASTLPRTGGYEQYF.

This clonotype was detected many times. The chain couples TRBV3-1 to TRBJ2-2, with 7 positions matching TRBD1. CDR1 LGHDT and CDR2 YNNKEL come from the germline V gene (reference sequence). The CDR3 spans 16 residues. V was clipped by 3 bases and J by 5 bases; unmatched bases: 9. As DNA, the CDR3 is TGTGCCAGCAGCCATGTTAAGGAGACAGGGACCGGGGAGCTGTTTTTT. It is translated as CASSHVKETGTGELFF.

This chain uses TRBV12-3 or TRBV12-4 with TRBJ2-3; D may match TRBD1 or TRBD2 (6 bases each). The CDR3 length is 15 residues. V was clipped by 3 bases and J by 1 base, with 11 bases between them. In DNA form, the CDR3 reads TGTGCCAGCAGTTTCCCCGGGGGCGGCACAGATACGCAGTATTTT. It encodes CASSFPGGGTDTQYF.

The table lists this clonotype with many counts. This CDR3 is CASSQGYGPTLYEQYF. The CDR3 nucleotides read TGTGCCAGCAGCCAAGGGTATGGCCCAACCCTCTACGAGCAGTACTTC. The rearrangement joins TRBV14 to TRBJ2-7; D not resolved. The CDR3 loop spans 16 amino acids. Germline CDR1 reads SGHDN; CDR2 reads FVKESK. Trimming stripped 1 base from V and 3 bases from J, with 16 bases between.

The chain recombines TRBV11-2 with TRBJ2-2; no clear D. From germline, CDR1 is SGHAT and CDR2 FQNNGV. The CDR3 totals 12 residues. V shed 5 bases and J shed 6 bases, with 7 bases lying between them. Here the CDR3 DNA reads TGTGCCAGCAGCACGATGTCCGGGGAGCTGTTTTTT. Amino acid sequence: CASSTMSGELFF.

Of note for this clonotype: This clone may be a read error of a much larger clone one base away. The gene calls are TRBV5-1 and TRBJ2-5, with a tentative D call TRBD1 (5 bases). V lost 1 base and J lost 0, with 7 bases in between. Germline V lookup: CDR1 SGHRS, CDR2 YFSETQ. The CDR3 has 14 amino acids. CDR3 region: CASSLRTYQETQYF. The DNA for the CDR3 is TGCGCCAGCAGCTTGAGGACATACCAAGAGACCCAGTACTTC. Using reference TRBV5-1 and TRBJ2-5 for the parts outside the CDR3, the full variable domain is KAGVTQTPRYLIKTRGQQVTLSCSPISGHRSVSWYQQTPGQGLQFLFEYFSETQRNKGNFPGRFSGRQFSNSRSEMNVSTLELGDSALYLCASSLRTYQETQYFGPGTRLLVL.

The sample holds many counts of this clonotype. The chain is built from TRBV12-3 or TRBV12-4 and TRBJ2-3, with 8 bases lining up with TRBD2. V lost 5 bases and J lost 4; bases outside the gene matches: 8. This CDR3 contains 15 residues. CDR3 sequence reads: CASSPPGGAPDTQYF. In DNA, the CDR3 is TGTGCCAGCAGTCCTCCGGGGGGGGCCCCAGATACGCAGTATTTT.

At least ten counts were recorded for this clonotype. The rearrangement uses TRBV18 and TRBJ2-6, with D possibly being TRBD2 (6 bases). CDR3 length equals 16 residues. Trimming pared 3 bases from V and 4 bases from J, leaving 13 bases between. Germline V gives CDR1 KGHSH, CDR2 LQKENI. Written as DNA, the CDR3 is TGTGCCAGCTCACCCGGTGGGAGGTCAGGGGCCAACGTCCTGACTTTC. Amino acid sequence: CASSPGGRSGANVLTF.

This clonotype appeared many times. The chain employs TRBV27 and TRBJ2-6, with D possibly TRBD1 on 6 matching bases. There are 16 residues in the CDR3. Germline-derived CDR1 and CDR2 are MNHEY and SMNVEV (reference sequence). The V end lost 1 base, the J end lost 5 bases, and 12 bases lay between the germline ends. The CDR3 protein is CASSLYAQGRANVLTF. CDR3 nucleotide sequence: TGTGCCAGCAGTTTATATGCCCAGGGGCGGGCCAACGTCCTGACTTTC.

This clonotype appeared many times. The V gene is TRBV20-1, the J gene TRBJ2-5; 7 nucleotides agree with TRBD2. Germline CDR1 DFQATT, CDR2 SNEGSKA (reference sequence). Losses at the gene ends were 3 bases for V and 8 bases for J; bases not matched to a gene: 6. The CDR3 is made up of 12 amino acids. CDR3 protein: CSARASGLTQYF. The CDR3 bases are TGCAGTGCTAGGGCTAGCGGCTTAACCCAGTACTTC.

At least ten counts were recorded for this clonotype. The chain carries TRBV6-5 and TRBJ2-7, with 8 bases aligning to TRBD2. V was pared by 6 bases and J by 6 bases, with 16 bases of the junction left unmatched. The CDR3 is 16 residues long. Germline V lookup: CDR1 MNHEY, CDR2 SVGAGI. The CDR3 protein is CASSPRKPGGMGEQYF. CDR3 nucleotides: TGTGCCAGCAGCCCCCGAAAGCCGGGGGGGATGGGCGAGCAGTACTTC.